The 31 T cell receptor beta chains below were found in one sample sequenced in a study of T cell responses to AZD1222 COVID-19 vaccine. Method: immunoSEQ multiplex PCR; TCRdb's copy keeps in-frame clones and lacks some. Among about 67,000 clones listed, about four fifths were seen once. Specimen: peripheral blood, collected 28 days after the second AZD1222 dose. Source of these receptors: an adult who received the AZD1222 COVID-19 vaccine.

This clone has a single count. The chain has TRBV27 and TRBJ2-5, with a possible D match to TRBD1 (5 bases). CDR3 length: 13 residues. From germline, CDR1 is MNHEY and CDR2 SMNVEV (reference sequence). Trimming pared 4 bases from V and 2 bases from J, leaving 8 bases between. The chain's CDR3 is CASSWGGQETQYF. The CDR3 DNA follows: TGTGCCAGCAGTTGGGGCGGTCAAGAGACCCAGTACTTC.

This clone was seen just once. The CDR3 loop is CAISEGQGFTEAFF. DNA for the CDR3: TGTGCCATCAGTGAGGGACAGGGGTTCACTGAAGCTTTCTTT. The gene calls are TRBV10-3 and TRBJ1-1; 9 bases map to TRBD1. Trimming at V came to 2 bases and at J to 4 bases, leaving 2 bases not matched to a gene. CDR3 length equals 14 residues. Germline CDR1 reads ENHRY; CDR2 reads SYGVKD.

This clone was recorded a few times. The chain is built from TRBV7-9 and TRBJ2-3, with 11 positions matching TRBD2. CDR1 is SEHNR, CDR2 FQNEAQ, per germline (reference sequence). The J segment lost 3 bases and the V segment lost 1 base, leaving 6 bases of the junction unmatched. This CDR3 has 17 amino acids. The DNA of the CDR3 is TGTGCCAGCAGCTTAGACTTAGCGGGGGGGAGGACAGATACGCAGTATTTT. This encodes CASSLDLAGGRTDTQYF.

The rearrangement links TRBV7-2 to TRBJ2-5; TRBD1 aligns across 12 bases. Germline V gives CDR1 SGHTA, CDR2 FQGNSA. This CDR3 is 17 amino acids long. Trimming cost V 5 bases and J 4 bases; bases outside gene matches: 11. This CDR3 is CASSPPGQGALGETQYF. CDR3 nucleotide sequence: TGTGCCAGCAGCCCACCGGGACAGGGGGCTCTTGGAGAGACCCAGTACTTC.

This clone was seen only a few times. The CDR3, as DNA: TGTGCCAGCAGTTCCGGTCTAGCGGGGGTGGGTACGCAGTATTTT. This encodes CASSSGLAGVGTQYF. This chain uses TRBV6-2 or TRBV6-3 with TRBJ2-3; 10 bases match TRBD2. CDR3 length: 15 residues. CDR1 and CDR2 from the germline V gene are MNHEY and SVGEGT. The ends lost 4 bases at V and 8 bases at J; junction bases unmatched: 9.

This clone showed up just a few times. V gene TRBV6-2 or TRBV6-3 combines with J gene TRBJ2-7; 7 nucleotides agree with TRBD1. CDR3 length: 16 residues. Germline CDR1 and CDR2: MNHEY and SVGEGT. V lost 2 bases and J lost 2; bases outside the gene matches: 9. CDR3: CASSYLGTAGAYEQYF. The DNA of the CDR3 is TGTGCCAGCAGTTACCTCGGGACAGCCGGTGCCTACGAGCAGTACTTC.

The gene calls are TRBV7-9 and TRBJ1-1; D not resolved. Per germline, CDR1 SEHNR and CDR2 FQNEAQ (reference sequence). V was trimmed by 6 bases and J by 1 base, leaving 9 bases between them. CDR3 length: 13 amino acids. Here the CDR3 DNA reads TGTGCCAGCAGTTCGACCCAGAACACTGAAGCTTTCTTT. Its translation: CASSSTQNTEAFF.

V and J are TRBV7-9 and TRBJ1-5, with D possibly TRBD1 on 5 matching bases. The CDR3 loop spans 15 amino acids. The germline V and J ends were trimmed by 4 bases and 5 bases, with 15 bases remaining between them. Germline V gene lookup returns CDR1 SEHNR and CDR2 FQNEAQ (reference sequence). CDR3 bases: TGTGCCAGCAGCTCGACAGCGTTTGCGGATCAGCCCCAGCATTTT. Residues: CASSSTAFADQPQHF.

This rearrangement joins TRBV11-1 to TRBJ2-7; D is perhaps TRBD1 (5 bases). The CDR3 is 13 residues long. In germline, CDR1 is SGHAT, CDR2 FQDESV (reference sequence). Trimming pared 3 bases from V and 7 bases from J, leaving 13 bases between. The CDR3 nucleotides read TGTGCCAGCAGCTTCAGGGAAGTCCGGGAGCAGTACTTC. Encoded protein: CASSFREVREQYF. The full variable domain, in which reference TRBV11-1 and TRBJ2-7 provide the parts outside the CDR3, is EAEVAQSPRYKITEKSQAVAFWCDPISGHATLYWYRQILGQGPELLVQFQDESVVDDSQLPKDRFSAERLKGVDSTLKIQPAELGDSAMYLCASSFREVREQYFGPGTRLTVT.

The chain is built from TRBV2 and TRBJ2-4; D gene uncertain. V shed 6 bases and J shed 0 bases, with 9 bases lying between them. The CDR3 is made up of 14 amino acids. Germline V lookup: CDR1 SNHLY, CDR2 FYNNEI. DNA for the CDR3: TGTGCCAGCAGCCTCCTACTAGCCAAAAACATTCAGTACTTC. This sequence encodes CASSLLLAKNIQYF.

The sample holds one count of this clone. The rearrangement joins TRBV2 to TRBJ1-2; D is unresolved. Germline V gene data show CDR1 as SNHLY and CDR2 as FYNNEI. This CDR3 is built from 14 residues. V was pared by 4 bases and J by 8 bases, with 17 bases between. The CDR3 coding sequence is TGTGCCAGCAGTGTAGGTCGGGCAACGGGGGGCTACACCTTC. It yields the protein CASSVGRATGGYTF.

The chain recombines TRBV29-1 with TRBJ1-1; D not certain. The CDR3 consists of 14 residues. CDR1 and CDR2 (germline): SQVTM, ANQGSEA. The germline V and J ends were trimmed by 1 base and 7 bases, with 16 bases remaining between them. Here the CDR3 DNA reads TGCAGCGTTGAAGCTCCGGAAGGCGGTAATGAAGCTTTCTTT. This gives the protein CSVEAPEGGNEAFF.

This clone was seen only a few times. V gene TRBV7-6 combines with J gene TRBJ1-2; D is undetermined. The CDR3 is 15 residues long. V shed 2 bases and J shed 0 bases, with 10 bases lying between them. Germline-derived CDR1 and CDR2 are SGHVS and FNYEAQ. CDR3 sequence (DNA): TGTGCCAGCAGCTTAAGACCTTCAGCTAACTATGGCTACACCTTC. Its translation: CASSLRPSANYGYTF.

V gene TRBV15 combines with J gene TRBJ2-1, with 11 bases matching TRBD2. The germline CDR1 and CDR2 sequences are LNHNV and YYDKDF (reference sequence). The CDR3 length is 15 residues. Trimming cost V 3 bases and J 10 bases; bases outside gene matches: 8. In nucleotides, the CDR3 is TGTGCCACCAGCAGCGCGGGACTAGCGGTTTGGGAGCAGTTCTTC. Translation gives CATSSAGLAVWEQFF.

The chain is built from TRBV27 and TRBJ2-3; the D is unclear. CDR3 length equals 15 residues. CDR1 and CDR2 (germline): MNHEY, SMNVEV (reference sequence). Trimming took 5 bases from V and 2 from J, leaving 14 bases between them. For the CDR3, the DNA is TGTGCCAGCAGTCGGATCCGCCGGCTCACAGATACGCAGTATTTT. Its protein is CASSRIRRLTDTQYF.

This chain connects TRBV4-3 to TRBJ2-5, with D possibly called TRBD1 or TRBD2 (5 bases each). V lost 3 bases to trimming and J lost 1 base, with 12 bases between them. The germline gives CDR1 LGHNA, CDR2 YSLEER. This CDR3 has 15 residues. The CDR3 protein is CASSHHRDAQETQYF. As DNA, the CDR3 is TGCGCCAGCAGCCATCATCGGGACGCCCAAGAGACCCAGTACTTC.

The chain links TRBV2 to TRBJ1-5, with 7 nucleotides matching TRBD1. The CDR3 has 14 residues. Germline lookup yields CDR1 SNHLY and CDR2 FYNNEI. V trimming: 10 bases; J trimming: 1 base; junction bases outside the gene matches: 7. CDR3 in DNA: TGTGCCACCCGGACAGGAATGAGCAATCAGCCCCAGCATTTT. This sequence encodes CATRTGMSNQPQHF.

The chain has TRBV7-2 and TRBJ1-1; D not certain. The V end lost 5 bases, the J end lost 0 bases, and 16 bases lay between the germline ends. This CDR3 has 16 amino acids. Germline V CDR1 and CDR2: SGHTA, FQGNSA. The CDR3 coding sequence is TGTGCCAGCAGCCCCCCTCGACGGTCGGTGAACACTGAAGCTTTCTTT. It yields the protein CASSPPRRSVNTEAFF.

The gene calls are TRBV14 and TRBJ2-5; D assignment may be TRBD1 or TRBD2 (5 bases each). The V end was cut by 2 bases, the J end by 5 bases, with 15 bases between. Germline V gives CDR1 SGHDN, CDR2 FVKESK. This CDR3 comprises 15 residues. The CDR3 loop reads CASSQQWGKWETQYF. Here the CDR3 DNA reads TGTGCCAGCAGCCAACAATGGGGGAAATGGGAGACCCAGTACTTC.

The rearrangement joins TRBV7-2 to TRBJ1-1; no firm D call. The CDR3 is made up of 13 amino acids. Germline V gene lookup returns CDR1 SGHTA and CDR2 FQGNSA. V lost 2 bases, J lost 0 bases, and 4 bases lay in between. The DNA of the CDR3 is TGTGCCAGCAGCTTACCAGTGAACACTGAAGCTTTCTTT. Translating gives CASSLPVNTEAFF.

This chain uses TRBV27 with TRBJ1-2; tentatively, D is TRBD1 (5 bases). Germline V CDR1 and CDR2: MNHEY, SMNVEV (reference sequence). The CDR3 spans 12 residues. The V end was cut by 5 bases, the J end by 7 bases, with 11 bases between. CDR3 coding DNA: TGTGCCAGCAGTCTGAAGGGGTCTGGCTACACCTTC. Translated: CASSLKGSGYTF.

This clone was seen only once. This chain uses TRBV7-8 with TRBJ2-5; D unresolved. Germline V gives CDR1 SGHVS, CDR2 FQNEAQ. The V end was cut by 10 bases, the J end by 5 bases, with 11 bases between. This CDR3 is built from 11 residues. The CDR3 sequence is CATALGETQYF. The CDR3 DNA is TGTGCCACCGCGTTGGGTGAGACCCAGTACTTC.

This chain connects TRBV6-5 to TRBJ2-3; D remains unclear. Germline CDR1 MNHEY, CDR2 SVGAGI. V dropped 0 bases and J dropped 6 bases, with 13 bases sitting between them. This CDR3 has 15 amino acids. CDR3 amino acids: CASSYSPPPVDTQYF. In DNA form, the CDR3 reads TGTGCCAGCAGTTACTCGCCCCCCCCAGTGGATACGCAGTATTTT.

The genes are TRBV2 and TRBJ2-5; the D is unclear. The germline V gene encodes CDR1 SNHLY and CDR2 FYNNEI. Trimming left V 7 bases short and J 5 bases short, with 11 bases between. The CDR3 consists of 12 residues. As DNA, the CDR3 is TGTGCCAGCACCGGTGATCGGGAGACCCAGTACTTC. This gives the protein CASTGDRETQYF. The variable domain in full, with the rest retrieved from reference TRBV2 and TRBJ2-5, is EPEVTQTPSHQVTQMGQEVILRCVPISNHLYFYWYRQILGQKVEFLVSFYNNEISEKSEIFDDQFSVERPDGSNFTLKIRSTKLEDSAMYFCASTGDRETQYFGPGTRLLVL.

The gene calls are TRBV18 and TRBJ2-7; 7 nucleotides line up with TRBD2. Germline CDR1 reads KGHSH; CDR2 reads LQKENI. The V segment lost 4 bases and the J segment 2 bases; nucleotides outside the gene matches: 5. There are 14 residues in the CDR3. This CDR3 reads CASSLSGVAYEQYF. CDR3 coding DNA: TGTGCCAGCTCACTGAGCGGGGTGGCCTACGAGCAGTACTTC.

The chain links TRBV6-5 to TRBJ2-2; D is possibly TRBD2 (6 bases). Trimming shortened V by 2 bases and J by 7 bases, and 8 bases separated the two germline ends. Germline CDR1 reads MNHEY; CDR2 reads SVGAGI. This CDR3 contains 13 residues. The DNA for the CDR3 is TGTGCCAGCAGTTACGGCGGGGACGGGGAGCTGTTTTTT. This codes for CASSYGGDGELFF.

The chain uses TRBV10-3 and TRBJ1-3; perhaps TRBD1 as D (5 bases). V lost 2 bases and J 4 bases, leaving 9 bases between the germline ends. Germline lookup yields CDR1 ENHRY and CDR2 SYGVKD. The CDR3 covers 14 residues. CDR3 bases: TGTGCCATCAGTGAGGGGGGGACGGGAAACACCATATATTTT. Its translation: CAISEGGTGNTIYF.

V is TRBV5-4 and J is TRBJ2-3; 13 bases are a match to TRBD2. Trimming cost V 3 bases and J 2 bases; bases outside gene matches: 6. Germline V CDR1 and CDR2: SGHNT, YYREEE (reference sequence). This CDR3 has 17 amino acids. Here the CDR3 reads CASSSRTSGGPTDTQYF. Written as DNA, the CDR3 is TGTGCCAGCAGCTCCCGGACTAGCGGGGGCCCCACAGATACGCAGTATTTT.

In DNA form, the CDR3 reads TGCGCCAGCATCAATCCACAGGGAGCAGATACGCAGTATTTT. Encoded protein: CASINPQGADTQYF. This chain connects TRBV5-1 to TRBJ2-3; possibly TRBD1 for D (6 bases). There are 14 residues in the CDR3. Germline V gene data show CDR1 as SGHRS and CDR2 as YFSETQ. The germline V and J ends were trimmed by 6 bases and 4 bases, with 15 bases remaining between them.

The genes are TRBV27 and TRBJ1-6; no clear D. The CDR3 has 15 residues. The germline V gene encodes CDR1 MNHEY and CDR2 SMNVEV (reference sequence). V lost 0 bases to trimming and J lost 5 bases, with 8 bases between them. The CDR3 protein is CASSLSRLNNSPLHF. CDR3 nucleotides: TGTGCCAGCAGTTTATCAAGACTGAATAATTCACCCCTCCACTTT.

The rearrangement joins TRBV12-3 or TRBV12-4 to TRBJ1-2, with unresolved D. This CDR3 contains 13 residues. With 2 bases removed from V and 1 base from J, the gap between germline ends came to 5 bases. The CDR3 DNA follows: TGTGCCAGCAGTTTATCCGATAACTATGGCTACACCTTC. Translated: CASSLSDNYGYTF.